This T cell receptor (beta chain) was documented in a study of T cells in Graves' hyperthyroidism and ophthalmopathy. Study-wide points: The authors' 13 V-J model separated ophthalmopathy from stable hyperthyroidism.

Researchers took RNA transcripts and amplified the TCR beta CDR3 regions from them. An initial round of RT-PCR targeting the TCR CDR3 relied on the HTBI primer set. TCRdb re-derived calls from the multiplex PCR reads in MiXCR, one entry per CDR3 protein. In the table there are around 270,000 distinct CDR3 sequences, less than 20% of which are singletons. The CDR3 contains 12 residues. Trimming took 3 bases from V and 4 from J, leaving 8 bases between them. Looked up from germline, CDR1 is DFQATT and CDR2 is SNEGSKA (reference sequence). This clonotype has ten or more counts. What it recognizes is unknown. Clinical symptoms, serum thyroxine and TRAb, thyroid ultrasound and orbital computed tomography were used for the diagnoses.

The material sequenced was blood. This chain connects TRBV20-1 to TRBJ2-3; no reliable D call. The receptor was derived from a man aged 45 to 65 with Graves' ophthalmopathy. CDR3 DNA: TGCAGTGCTAGCCTTAAGGCAGATACGCAGTATTTT. Amino acids: CSASLKADTQYF.